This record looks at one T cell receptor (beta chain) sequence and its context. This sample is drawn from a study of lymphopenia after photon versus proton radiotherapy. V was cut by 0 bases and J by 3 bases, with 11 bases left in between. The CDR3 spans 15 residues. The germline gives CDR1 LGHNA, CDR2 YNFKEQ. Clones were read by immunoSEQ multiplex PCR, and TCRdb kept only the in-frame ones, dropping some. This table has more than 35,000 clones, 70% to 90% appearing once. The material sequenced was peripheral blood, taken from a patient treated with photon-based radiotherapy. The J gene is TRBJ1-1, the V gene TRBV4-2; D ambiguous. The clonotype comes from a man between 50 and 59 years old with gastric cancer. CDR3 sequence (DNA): TGTGCCAGCAGCCAAGAGGAGGCAGAACACACTGAAGCTTTCTTT. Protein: CASSQEEAEHTEAFF.